This is a list of T cell receptor beta chains from one sample in a study of T cell responses to AZD1222 COVID-19 vaccine. The assay was immunoSEQ multiplex PCR, and TCRdb's table has in-frame clones only and misses some. Altogether about 150,000 clones are present, about 93% being singletons, with the ten largest covering around 5%. The source material was peripheral blood, sampled on day 0 of AZD1222 vaccination. These receptor sequences come from an adult in good health. Both conserved end residues are part of each CDR3. The order of the fields is clone size, J gene, V gene, D gene, CDR3 protein, CDR3 DNA. A D gene is named only where the DNA matches it firmly. Rows may omit the clone size; those that give it use once, few, many or a size class.

abundance: NA
j_gene: TRBJ2-4
v_gene: TRBV4-1
d_gene: TRBD1
CDR3aa: CASSQEGTGANIQYF
CDR3nt: TGCGCCAGCAGCCAAGAGGGGACAGGCGCGAACATTCAGTACTTC

abundance: NA
j_gene: TRBJ1-4
v_gene: TRBV6-5
d_gene: NA
CDR3aa: CASRTYKATNEKLFF
CDR3nt: TGTGCCAGCAGAACATACAAAGCAACTAATGAAAAACTGTTTTTT

abundance: NA
j_gene: TRBJ1-5
v_gene: TRBV2
d_gene: NA
CDR3aa: CASSIQGSNQPQHF
CDR3nt: TGTGCCAGCAGTATACAGGGTTCCAATCAGCCCCAGCATTTT

abundance: NA
j_gene: TRBJ1-3
v_gene: TRBV6-5
d_gene: NA
CDR3aa: CASSYGGKDGNTIYF
CDR3nt: TGTGCCAGCAGTTACGGCGGAAAGGATGGAAACACCATATATTTT

abundance: NA
j_gene: TRBJ2-7
v_gene: TRBV3-1/TRBV3-2
d_gene: TRBD2
CDR3aa: CASSRGTSGYYEQYF
CDR3nt: TGTGCCAGCAGCCGAGGGACTAGCGGCTACTACGAGCAGTACTTC

abundance: NA
j_gene: TRBJ2-3
v_gene: TRBV19
d_gene: TRBD2
CDR3aa: CASKPRLAGGDTQYF
CDR3nt: TGTGCCAGTAAACCCCGACTAGCGGGGGGAGATACGCAGTATTTT

abundance: once
j_gene: TRBJ1-1
v_gene: TRBV5-8
d_gene: NA
CDR3aa: CASTRHSGNTEAFF
CDR3nt: TGTGCCAGCACCCGACACTCAGGGAACACTGAAGCTTTCTTT

abundance: once
j_gene: TRBJ2-7
v_gene: TRBV9
d_gene: NA
CDR3aa: CASSVGDGGYEQYF
CDR3nt: TGTGCCAGCAGCGTAGGGGACGGCGGATACGAGCAGTACTTC

abundance: NA
j_gene: TRBJ2-5
v_gene: TRBV7-9
d_gene: TRBD2
CDR3aa: CASSYGLAGMGETQYF
CDR3nt: TGTGCCAGCAGCTATGGACTAGCGGGGATGGGCGAGACCCAGTACTTC

abundance: NA
j_gene: TRBJ1-6
v_gene: TRBV2
d_gene: NA
CDR3aa: CASRGQGNNSPLHF
CDR3nt: TGTGCCAGCCGGGGCCAGGGCAATAATTCACCCCTCCACTTT

abundance: NA
j_gene: TRBJ2-7
v_gene: TRBV10-1
d_gene: NA
CDR3aa: CARGDRTNTDEQYF
CDR3nt: TGCGCCAGGGGGGATAGGACTAATACAGACGAGCAGTACTTC

abundance: NA
j_gene: TRBJ2-5
v_gene: TRBV3-1/TRBV3-2
d_gene: NA
CDR3aa: CASSPRGGPGETQYF
CDR3nt: TGTGCCAGCAGCCCCAGGGGCGGCCCAGGCGAGACCCAGTACTTC

abundance: NA
j_gene: TRBJ2-3
v_gene: TRBV5-1
d_gene: TRBD1
CDR3aa: CASSGQGRGDTQYF
CDR3nt: TGCGCCAGCAGCGGACAGGGAAGGGGAGATACGCAGTATTTT

abundance: NA
j_gene: TRBJ1-2
v_gene: TRBV7-9
d_gene: NA
CDR3aa: CASSPQFGPSNYGYTF
CDR3nt: TGTGCCAGCAGCCCCCAGTTTGGTCCTTCTAACTATGGCTACACCTTC

abundance: NA
j_gene: TRBJ2-5
v_gene: TRBV2
d_gene: NA
CDR3aa: CASSGGLARQETQYF
CDR3nt: TGTGCCAGCAGTGGGGGATTAGCGAGACAAGAGACCCAGTACTTC

abundance: NA
j_gene: TRBJ2-3
v_gene: TRBV19
d_gene: NA
CDR3aa: CASSIGQTDTQYF
CDR3nt: TGTGCCAGTAGTATTGGACAGACAGATACGCAGTATTTT

abundance: NA
j_gene: TRBJ1-6
v_gene: TRBV30
d_gene: NA
CDR3aa: CAWSSHGGNSPLHF
CDR3nt: TGTGCCTGGAGTTCGCACGGAGGGAATTCACCCCTCCACTTT

abundance: NA
j_gene: TRBJ1-1
v_gene: TRBV7-2
d_gene: NA
CDR3aa: CASTLSGGVTEAFF
CDR3nt: TGTGCCAGCACGCTTTCCGGCGGGGTCACTGAAGCTTTCTTT

abundance: NA
j_gene: TRBJ2-5
v_gene: TRBV9
d_gene: NA
CDR3aa: CASSVAGGQETQYF
CDR3nt: TGTGCCAGCAGCGTTGCAGGGGGGCAAGAGACCCAGTACTTC

abundance: NA
j_gene: TRBJ2-2
v_gene: TRBV19
d_gene: TRBD2
CDR3aa: CATTSGSHSGELFF
CDR3nt: TGTGCCACAACTAGCGGGAGTCATTCCGGGGAGCTGTTTTTT

abundance: once
j_gene: TRBJ1-2
v_gene: TRBV11-2
d_gene: NA
CDR3aa: CASSLDVGEYGYTF
CDR3nt: TGTGCCAGCAGCTTAGATGTGGGGGAGTATGGCTACACCTTC

abundance: NA
j_gene: TRBJ2-3
v_gene: TRBV7-8
d_gene: NA
CDR3aa: CASSLALDTQYF
CDR3nt: TGTGCCAGCAGCTTAGCCTTAGATACGCAGTATTTT

abundance: once
j_gene: TRBJ2-1
v_gene: TRBV5-1
d_gene: TRBD2
CDR3aa: CASSALAGFYNEQFF
CDR3nt: TGCGCCAGCAGCGCACTAGCGGGTTTTTACAATGAGCAGTTCTTC

abundance: NA
j_gene: TRBJ2-7
v_gene: TRBV3-1/TRBV3-2
d_gene: TRBD2
CDR3aa: CASSHGLAGGDAGEQYF
CDR3nt: TGCGCCAGCAGCCACGGACTCGCGGGGGGGGACGCCGGCGAGCAGTACTTC

abundance: NA
j_gene: TRBJ2-5
v_gene: TRBV6-5
d_gene: TRBD1
CDR3aa: CASSFRQGARETQYF
CDR3nt: TGTGCCAGCAGCTTCCGACAGGGGGCCAGAGAGACCCAGTACTTC

abundance: NA
j_gene: TRBJ2-5
v_gene: TRBV7-9
d_gene: TRBD2
CDR3aa: CASSSRLGGETQYF
CDR3nt: TGTGCCAGCAGCTCGAGACTCGGGGGGGAGACCCAGTACTTC

abundance: once
j_gene: TRBJ2-7
v_gene: TRBV21-1
d_gene: NA
CDR3aa: CANTNRGVPYEQYF
CDR3nt: TGTGCCAACACTAACCGAGGGGTCCCCTACGAGCAGTACTTC

abundance: NA
j_gene: TRBJ2-7
v_gene: TRBV9
d_gene: NA
CDR3aa: CASSTGGDASYEQYF
CDR3nt: TGTGCCAGCAGCACAGGGGGGGACGCCTCCTACGAGCAGTACTTC

abundance: NA
j_gene: TRBJ1-5
v_gene: TRBV11-1
d_gene: NA
CDR3aa: CASSLSGRGNQPQHF
CDR3nt: TGTGCCAGCAGCTTATCGGGTAGGGGCAATCAGCCCCAGCATTTT

abundance: NA
j_gene: TRBJ1-3
v_gene: TRBV7-9
d_gene: NA
CDR3aa: CASSLAAFSGNTIYF
CDR3nt: TGTGCCAGCAGCTTAGCAGCGTTCAGTGGAAACACCATATATTTT

abundance: NA
j_gene: TRBJ1-1
v_gene: TRBV16
d_gene: NA
CDR3aa: CASSHGRATNTEAFF
CDR3nt: TGTGCCAGCAGCCACGGCAGGGCCACCAACACTGAAGCTTTCTTT

abundance: NA
j_gene: TRBJ2-3
v_gene: TRBV7-2
d_gene: NA
CDR3aa: CASSLDQRDTQYF
CDR3nt: TGTGCCAGCAGCTTAGATCAGCGAGATACGCAGTATTTT

abundance: NA
j_gene: TRBJ1-4
v_gene: TRBV28
d_gene: TRBD1
CDR3aa: CASRGGQGSTNEKLFF
CDR3nt: TGTGCCAGCAGGGGTGGACAGGGTAGTACTAATGAAAAACTGTTTTTT

abundance: NA
j_gene: TRBJ2-7
v_gene: TRBV28
d_gene: NA
CDR3aa: CASSPRGPKRYEQYF
CDR3nt: TGTGCCAGCAGTCCCCGCGGTCCCAAGCGGTACGAGCAGTACTTC

abundance: NA
j_gene: TRBJ2-3
v_gene: TRBV28
d_gene: NA
CDR3aa: CASSSRDAASTDTQYF
CDR3nt: TGTGCCAGCAGTTCGCGGGACGCTGCAAGCACAGATACGCAGTATTTT

abundance: NA
j_gene: TRBJ2-7
v_gene: TRBV4-3
d_gene: TRBD2
CDR3aa: CASSQDRRLADEQYF
CDR3nt: TGCGCCAGCAGCCAAGATAGGAGACTAGCGGACGAGCAGTACTTC

abundance: NA
j_gene: TRBJ1-2
v_gene: TRBV9
d_gene: NA
CDR3aa: CASSVSRIPPVQNGYTF
CDR3nt: TGTGCCAGCAGCGTGTCCCGGATACCCCCGGTTCAAAATGGCTACACCTTC

abundance: NA
j_gene: TRBJ2-7
v_gene: TRBV27
d_gene: TRBD1
CDR3aa: CASSLIGGQGAYEQYF
CDR3nt: TGTGCCAGCAGTTTAATTGGTGGACAGGGGGCCTACGAGCAGTACTTC

abundance: NA
j_gene: TRBJ1-1
v_gene: TRBV5-4
d_gene: NA
CDR3aa: CASSSGVGRGNTEAFF
CDR3nt: TGTGCCAGCAGCTCGGGGGTTGGGAGGGGGAACACTGAAGCTTTCTTT

abundance: NA
j_gene: TRBJ1-1
v_gene: TRBV27
d_gene: NA
CDR3aa: CASNRGGAFMNTEAFF
CDR3nt: TGTGCCAGCAATCGGGGAGGGGCGTTCATGAACACTGAAGCTTTCTTT

abundance: NA
j_gene: TRBJ2-5
v_gene: TRBV4-1
d_gene: TRBD1
CDR3aa: CASSLFRTGGETQYF
CDR3nt: TGCGCCAGCAGCTTATTTCGAACAGGGGGAGAGACCCAGTACTTC